The next 5 T cell receptor beta chains were all read from a single sample in a study of long-term antiretroviral therapy in people with HIV. An immunoSEQ assay, version v3.0, was performed at survey level. TCRdb's copy holds only in-frame clones and misses some; the assay was immunoSEQ multiplex PCR. Of over 25,000 clones listed, 78% were seen once; the top ten hold 9.3%. The specimen was unsorted PBMCs, collected 1.5 years before starting antiretroviral therapy. These receptor sequences come from a man aged 18 to 30 with HIV.

V is TRBV6-5 and J is TRBJ2-7; D unclear. V was pared by 2 bases and J by 1 base, with 9 bases between. The CDR3 length is 14 residues. The germline V gene encodes CDR1 MNHEY and CDR2 SVGAGI. The CDR3 DNA sequence: TGTGCCAGCAGTTACAAGGGCACTTCCTACGAGCAGTACTTC. It encodes CASSYKGTSYEQYF.

The genes are TRBV7-8 and TRBJ2-1; D might be TRBD2 (7 bases). This CDR3 region has 16 residues. Per the germline V gene, CDR1 is SGHVS and CDR2 is FQNEAQ. The V end lost 5 bases, the J end lost 6 bases, and 20 bases lay between the germline ends. The CDR3 DNA sequence: TGTGCCAGCAGCCCGTCTCAGGGGAGGGTCTCCAATGAGCAGTTCTTC. Amino acid sequence: CASSPSQGRVSNEQFF.

The chain has TRBV14 and TRBJ1-1, with 7 positions matching TRBD1. Germline V gives CDR1 SGHDN, CDR2 FVKESK. The CDR3 loop spans 15 amino acids. V was clipped by 4 bases and J by 5 bases; unmatched bases: 10. The CDR3, as DNA: TGTGCCAGCAGCCCAAACAGGGGAGGAAGTACTGAAGCTTTCTTT. Its protein is CASSPNRGGSTEAFF.

V usage is TRBV7-2 and J usage is TRBJ1-5, with TRBD1 as a possible D gene (6 bases). Germline values: CDR1 SGHTA, CDR2 FQGNSA. The V end was cut by 3 bases, the J end by 0 bases, with 15 bases between. This CDR3 comprises 17 residues. The CDR3: CASSLEGGRYSNQPQHF. The CDR3 DNA follows: TGTGCCAGCAGCTTGGAGGGGGGCAGGTATAGCAATCAGCCCCAGCATTTT.

This chain connects TRBV19 to TRBJ2-2; possible D gene TRBD1, 6 bases. V shed 2 bases and J shed 6 bases, with 16 bases lying between them. Germline V gives CDR1 LNHDA, CDR2 SQIVND (reference sequence). This CDR3 is built from 16 residues. CDR3 in DNA: TGTGCCAGTAGTATACGCTTCGGGACAAGGTCCGGGGAGCTGTTTTTT. It encodes CASSIRFGTRSGELFF. Full variable domain (rest looked up from reference TRBV19 and TRBJ2-2): DGGITQSPKYLFRKEGQNVTLSCEQNLNHDAMYWYRQDPGQGLRLIYYSQIVNDFQKGDIAEGYSVSREKKESFPLTVTSAQKNPTAFYLCASSIRFGTRSGELFFGEGSRLTVL.